This T cell receptor (beta chain) was recovered during a study of cytomegalovirus exposure and HLA in healthy donors. This CDR3 is 17 amino acids long. With 1 base clipped from V and 3 bases from J, the junction kept 8 bases outside the gene matches. In germline, CDR1 is LGHNA, CDR2 YNFKEQ. Data came from immunoSEQ multiplex PCR; TCRdb stores just in-frame clones and leaves some out. There are some 240,000 clones in the sample; roughly 86% occur only once, and 1% to 1.5% lies in the top ten. The V and J genes are TRBV4-2 and TRBJ1-5; TRBD1 aligns across 8 bases. The sequenced sample was PBMCs. The sequence was collected from a young woman in good health and CMV-seropositive. The CDR3 nucleotides read TGTGCCAGCAGCCAAGGCTTTTCGGACAGGGTCAATCAGCCCCAGCATTTT. This codes for CASSQGFSDRVNQPQHF.